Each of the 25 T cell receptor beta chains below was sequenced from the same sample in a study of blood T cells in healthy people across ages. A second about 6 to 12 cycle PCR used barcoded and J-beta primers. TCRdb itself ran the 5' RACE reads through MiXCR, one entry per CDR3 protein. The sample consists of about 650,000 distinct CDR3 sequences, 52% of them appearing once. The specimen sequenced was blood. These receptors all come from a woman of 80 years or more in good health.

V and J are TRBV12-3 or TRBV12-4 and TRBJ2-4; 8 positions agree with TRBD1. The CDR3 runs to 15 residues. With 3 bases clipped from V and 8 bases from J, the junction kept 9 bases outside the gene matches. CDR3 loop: CASSFRAGGMYIQYF. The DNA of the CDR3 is TGTGCCAGCAGTTTTAGGGCAGGGGGCATGTACATTCAGTACTTC.

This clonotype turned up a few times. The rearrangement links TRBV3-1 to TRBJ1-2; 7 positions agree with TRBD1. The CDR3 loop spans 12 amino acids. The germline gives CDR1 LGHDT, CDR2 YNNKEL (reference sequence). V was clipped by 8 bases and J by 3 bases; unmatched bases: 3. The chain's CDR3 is CASAGTDYGYTF. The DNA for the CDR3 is TGTGCCAGCGCGGGGACAGACTATGGCTACACCTTC.

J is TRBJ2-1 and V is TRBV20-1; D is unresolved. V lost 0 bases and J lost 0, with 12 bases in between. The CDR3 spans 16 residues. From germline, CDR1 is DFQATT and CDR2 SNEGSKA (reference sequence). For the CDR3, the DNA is TGCAGTGCTAGAGATCTGGACGATTTCTCCTACAATGAGCAGTTCTTC. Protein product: CSARDLDDFSYNEQFF.

CDR3 in DNA: TGTGCCAGCAGTTACATACAGGGGGGAGAGACCCAGTACTTC. Its protein is CASSYIQGGETQYF. The chain employs TRBV6-5 and TRBJ2-7; 8 bases agree with TRBD1. The DNA end favors TRBJ2-5, so the J call may be wrong. Germline-derived CDR1 and CDR2 are MNHEY and SVGAGI. The CDR3 is made up of 14 amino acids.

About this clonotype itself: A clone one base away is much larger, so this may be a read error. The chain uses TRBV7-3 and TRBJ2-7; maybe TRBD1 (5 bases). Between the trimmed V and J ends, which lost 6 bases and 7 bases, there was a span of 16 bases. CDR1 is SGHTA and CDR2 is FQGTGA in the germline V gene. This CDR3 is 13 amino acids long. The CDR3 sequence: CASRLNPDSEQYF. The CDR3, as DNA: TGTGCCAGCAGGCTTAACCCTGACAGTGAGCAGTACTTC.

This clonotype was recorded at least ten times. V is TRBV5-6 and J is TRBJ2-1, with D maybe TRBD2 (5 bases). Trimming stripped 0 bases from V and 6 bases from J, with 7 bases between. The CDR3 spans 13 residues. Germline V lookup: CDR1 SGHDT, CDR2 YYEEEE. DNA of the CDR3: TGTGCCAGCAGCTTGGGGAGGCCCAATGAGCAGTTCTTC. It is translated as CASSLGRPNEQFF. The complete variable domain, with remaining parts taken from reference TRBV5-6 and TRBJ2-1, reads DAGVTQSPTHLIKTRGQQVTLRCSPKSGHDTVSWYQQALGQGPQFIFQYYEEEERQRGNFPDRFSGHQFPNYSSELNVNALLLGDSALYLCASSLGRPNEQFFGPGTRLTVL.

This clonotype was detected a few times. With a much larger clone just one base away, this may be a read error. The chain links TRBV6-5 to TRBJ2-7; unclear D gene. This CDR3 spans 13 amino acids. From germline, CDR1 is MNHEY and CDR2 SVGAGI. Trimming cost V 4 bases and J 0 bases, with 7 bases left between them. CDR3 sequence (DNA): TGTGCCAGCAGTTTCAGGAGCTCCTACGAGCAGTACTTC. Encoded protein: CASSFRSSYEQYF.

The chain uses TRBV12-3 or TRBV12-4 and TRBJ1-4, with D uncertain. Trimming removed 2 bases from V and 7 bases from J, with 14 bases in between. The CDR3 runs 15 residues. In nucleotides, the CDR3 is TGTGCCAGCAGTTTACAGCTCTCGAGAGGTGAAAAACTGTTTTTT. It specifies CASSLQLSRGEKLFF.

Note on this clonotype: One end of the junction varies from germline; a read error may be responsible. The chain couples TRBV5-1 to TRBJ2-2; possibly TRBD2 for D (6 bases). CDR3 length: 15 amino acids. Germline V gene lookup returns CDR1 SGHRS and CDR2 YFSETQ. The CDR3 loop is CASSFRREITGEPFF. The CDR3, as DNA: TGCGCCAGCAGCTTTAGGAGGGAGATCACCGGGGAGCCGTTTTTT.

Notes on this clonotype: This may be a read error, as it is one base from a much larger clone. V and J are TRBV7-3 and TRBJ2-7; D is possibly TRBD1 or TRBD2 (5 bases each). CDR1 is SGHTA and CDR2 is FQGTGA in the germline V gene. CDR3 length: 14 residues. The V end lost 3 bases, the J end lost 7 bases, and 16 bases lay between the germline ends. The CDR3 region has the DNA TGTGCCAGCAGCTTGGGGTGGGGGAACAATGAGCAGTACTTC. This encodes CASSLGWGNNEQYF.

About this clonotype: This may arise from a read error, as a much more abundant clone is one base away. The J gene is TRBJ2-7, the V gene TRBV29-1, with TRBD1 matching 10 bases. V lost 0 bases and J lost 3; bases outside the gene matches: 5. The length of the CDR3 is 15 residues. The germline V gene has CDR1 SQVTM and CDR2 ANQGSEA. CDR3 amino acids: CSVEEPGTGVYEQYF. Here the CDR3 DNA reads TGCAGCGTTGAAGAGCCAGGGACAGGGGTCTACGAGCAGTACTTC.

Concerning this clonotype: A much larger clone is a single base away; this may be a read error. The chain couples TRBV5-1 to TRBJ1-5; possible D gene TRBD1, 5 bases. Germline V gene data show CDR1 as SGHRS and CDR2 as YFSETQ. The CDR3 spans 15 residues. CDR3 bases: TGCGCCAGAAGCTTGGGGGAAGGCCCTTATCAGCCCCAGCATTTT. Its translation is CARSLGEGPYQPQHF.

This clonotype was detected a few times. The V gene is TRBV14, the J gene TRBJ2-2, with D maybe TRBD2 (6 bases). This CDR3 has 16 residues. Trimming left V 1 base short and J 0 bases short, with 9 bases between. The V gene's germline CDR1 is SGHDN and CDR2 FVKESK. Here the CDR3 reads CASSQVGGANTGELFF. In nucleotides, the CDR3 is TGTGCCAGCAGCCAAGTTGGCGGGGCGAACACCGGGGAGCTGTTTTTT.

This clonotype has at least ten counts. The CDR3 loop is CSARAQRVAKNIQYF. CDR3 coding DNA: TGCAGTGCTAGAGCACAAAGAGTAGCCAAAAACATTCAGTACTTC. This chain joins TRBV20-1 and TRBJ2-4; unclear D gene. There are 15 residues in the CDR3. V was clipped by 1 base and J by 0 bases, with 10 bases between them. Germline V gene data show CDR1 as DFQATT and CDR2 as SNEGSKA (reference sequence).

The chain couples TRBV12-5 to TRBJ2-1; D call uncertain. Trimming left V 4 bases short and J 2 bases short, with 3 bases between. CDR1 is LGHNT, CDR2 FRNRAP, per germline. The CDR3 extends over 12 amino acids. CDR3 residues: CASGSPYNEQFF. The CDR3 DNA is TGTGCTAGTGGTTCTCCCTACAATGAGCAGTTCTTC.

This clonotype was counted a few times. Here the CDR3 reads CASSELASGYNEQFF. The CDR3 nucleotides are TGTGCCAGCAGTGAACTGGCTAGCGGGTACAATGAGCAGTTCTTC. This chain joins TRBV2 and TRBJ2-1; the match to TRBD2 covers 8 bases. CDR3 length equals 15 residues. V lost 2 bases, J lost 4 bases, and 4 bases stayed unmatched. Germline loops: CDR1 SNHLY, CDR2 FYNNEI. Full variable domain (remainder filled in from reference TRBV2 and TRBJ2-1): EPEVTQTPSHQVTQMGQEVILRCVPISNHLYFYWYRQILGQKVEFLVSFYNNEISEKSEIFDDQFSVERPDGSNFTLKIRSTKLEDSAMYFCASSELASGYNEQFFGPGTRLTVL.

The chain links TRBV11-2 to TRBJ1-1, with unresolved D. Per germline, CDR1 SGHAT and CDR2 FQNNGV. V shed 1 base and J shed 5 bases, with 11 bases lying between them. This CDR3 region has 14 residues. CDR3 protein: CASSLVLAGTEAFF. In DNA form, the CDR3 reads TGTGCCAGCAGCTTAGTTCTGGCCGGGACTGAAGCTTTCTTT.

CDR3: CASSLGSRGPYEQYF. The CDR3 coding sequence is TGTGCCAGCAGCTTAGGGTCGAGGGGTCCCTACGAGCAGTACTTC. The chain combines TRBV7-2 with TRBJ2-7, with D possibly being TRBD1 or TRBD2 (5 bases each). The V end was cut by 1 base, the J end by 2 bases, with 12 bases between. Germline lookup yields CDR1 SGHTA and CDR2 FQGNSA. CDR3 length: 15 amino acids.

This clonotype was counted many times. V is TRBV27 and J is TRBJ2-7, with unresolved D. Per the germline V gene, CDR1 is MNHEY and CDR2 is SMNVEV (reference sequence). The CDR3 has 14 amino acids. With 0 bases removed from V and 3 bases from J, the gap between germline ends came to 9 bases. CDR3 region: CASSLSPQYYEQYF. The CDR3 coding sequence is TGTGCCAGCAGTTTATCCCCTCAATACTACGAGCAGTACTTC.

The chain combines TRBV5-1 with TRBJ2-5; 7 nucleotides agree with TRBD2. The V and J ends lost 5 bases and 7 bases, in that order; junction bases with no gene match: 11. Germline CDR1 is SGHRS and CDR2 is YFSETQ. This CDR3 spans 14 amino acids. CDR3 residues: CASRFTSVAGTQYF. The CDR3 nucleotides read TGCGCCAGCAGGTTCACTAGCGTCGCGGGGACCCAGTACTTC.

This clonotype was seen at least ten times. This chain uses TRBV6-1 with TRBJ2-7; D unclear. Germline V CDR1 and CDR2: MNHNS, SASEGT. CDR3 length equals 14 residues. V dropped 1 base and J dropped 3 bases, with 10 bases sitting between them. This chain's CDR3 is CASSEVPFFYEQYF. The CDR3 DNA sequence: TGTGCCAGCAGTGAAGTGCCGTTCTTCTACGAGCAGTACTTC.

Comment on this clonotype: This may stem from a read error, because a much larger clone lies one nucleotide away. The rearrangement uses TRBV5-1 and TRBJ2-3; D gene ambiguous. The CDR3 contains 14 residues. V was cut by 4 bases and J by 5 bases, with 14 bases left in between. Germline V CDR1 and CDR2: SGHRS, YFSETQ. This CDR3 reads CASSPATGEDTQYF. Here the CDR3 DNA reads TGCGCCAGCAGCCCAGCAACTGGCGAAGATACGCAGTATTTT.

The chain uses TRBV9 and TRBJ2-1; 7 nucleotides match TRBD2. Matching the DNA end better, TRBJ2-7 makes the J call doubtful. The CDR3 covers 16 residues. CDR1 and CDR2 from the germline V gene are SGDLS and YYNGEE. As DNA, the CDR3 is TGTGCCAGCAGCGTAGGGTTCGGGGGGTCCTACAATGAGCAGTACTTC. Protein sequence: CASSVGFGGSYNEQYF.

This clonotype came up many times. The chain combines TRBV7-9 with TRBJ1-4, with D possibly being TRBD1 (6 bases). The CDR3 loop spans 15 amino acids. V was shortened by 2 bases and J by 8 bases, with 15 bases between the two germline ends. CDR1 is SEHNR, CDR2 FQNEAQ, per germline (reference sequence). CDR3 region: CASSLRSGGREKLFF. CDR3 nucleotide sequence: TGTGCCAGCAGCTTACGCTCCGGGGGCCGGGAAAAACTGTTTTTT. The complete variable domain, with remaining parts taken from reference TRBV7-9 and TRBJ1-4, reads DTGVSQNPRHKITKRGQNVTFRCDPISEHNRLYWYRQTLGQGPEFLTYFQNEAQLEKSRLLSDRFSAERPKGSFSTLEIQRTEQGDSAMYLCASSLRSGGREKLFFGSGTQLSVL.

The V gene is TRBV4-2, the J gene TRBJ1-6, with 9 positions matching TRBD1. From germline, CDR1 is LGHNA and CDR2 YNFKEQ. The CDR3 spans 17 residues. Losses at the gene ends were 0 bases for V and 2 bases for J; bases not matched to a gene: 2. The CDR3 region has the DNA TGTGCCAGCAGCCAAGATGGGACAGGGACCTATAATTCACCCCTCCACTTT. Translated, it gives CASSQDGTGTYNSPLHF.